A single sample gave rise to the 24 T cell receptor beta chains below, sequenced in a study of shared clonotypes between healthy human individuals. The table came from immunoSEQ multiplex PCR; TCRdb's copy has only in-frame clones and leaves some out. The sample lists 1.4 million or so clones, approximately 98.5% occurring once. Sequenced: naive CD4+ T cells sorted from blood. Indicated subset: CD45RA+ positively selected. The source is a man aged 25 to 40 in good health.

This sequence joins TRBV28 and TRBJ1-1; 10 bases fit TRBD1. The V segment lost 0 bases and the J segment 5 bases; nucleotides outside the gene matches: 9. This CDR3 region has 17 residues. Germline-derived CDR1 and CDR2 are MDHEN and SYDVKM. The chain's CDR3 is CASSLWGGGQGTTEAFF. Here the CDR3 DNA reads TGTGCCAGCAGTTTATGGGGTGGGGGACAGGGGACGACTGAAGCTTTCTTT. Full variable domain (rest looked up from reference TRBV28 and TRBJ1-1): DVKVTQSSRYLVKRTGEKVFLECVQDMDHENMFWYRQDPGLGLRLIYFSYDVKMKEKGDIPEGYSVSREKKERFSLILESASTNQTSMYLCASSLWGGGQGTTEAFFGQGTRLTVV.

This chain uses TRBV6-5 with TRBJ2-6; D remains ambiguous. Germline V lookup: CDR1 MNHEY, CDR2 SVGAGI. V was trimmed by 1 base and J by 1 base, leaving 5 bases between them. The CDR3 has 15 amino acids. The CDR3 here is CASSYWLSGANVLTF. The CDR3 DNA reads TGTGCCAGCAGTTACTGGCTTTCTGGGGCCAACGTCCTGACTTTC.

The chain combines TRBV2 with TRBJ2-7; D may be TRBD2 (6 bases). The CDR3 covers 15 residues. Looked up from germline, CDR1 is SNHLY and CDR2 is FYNNEI. V lost 5 bases, J lost 4 bases, and 18 bases lay in between. This chain's CDR3 is CASSLGGTKVYEQYF. As DNA, the CDR3 is TGTGCCAGCAGTCTAGGAGGGACGAAGGTTTACGAGCAGTACTTC.

On this clone: The sample holds other DNA sequences that translate to the same CDR3. The V call is TRBV9, the J call TRBJ2-1; D assignment may be TRBD1 or TRBD2 (5 bases each). The V end was cut by 0 bases, the J end by 4 bases, with 8 bases between. The CDR3 is 14 amino acids. The germline gives CDR1 SGDLS, CDR2 YYNGEE. In nucleotides, the CDR3 is TGTGCCAGCAGCGTAGCGGGGCAGTACAATGAGCAGTTCTTC. Amino acid sequence: CASSVAGQYNEQFF.

The V gene is TRBV7-9, the J gene TRBJ2-5; no reliable D call. V was cut by 6 bases and J by 4 bases, with 18 bases left in between. Germline lookup yields CDR1 SEHNR and CDR2 FQNEAQ (reference sequence). This CDR3 has 15 residues. The CDR3 sequence: CASSPSVWSRETQYF. In DNA form, the CDR3 reads TGTGCCAGCAGTCCATCAGTCTGGAGCCGAGAGACCCAGTACTTC.

The V call is TRBV19, the J call TRBJ2-7, with 10 bases aligning to TRBD2. Germline trimming cut 6 bases from V and 7 bases from J; bases unmatched to any gene: 6. Germline V lookup: CDR1 LNHDA, CDR2 SQIVND (reference sequence). The CDR3 loop spans 13 amino acids. CDR3 amino acids: CASRSGRACEQYF. In DNA form, the CDR3 reads TGTGCCAGTAGGAGCGGGAGGGCCTGTGAGCAGTACTTC.

J is TRBJ2-1 and V is TRBV5-6; 12 nucleotides align to TRBD2. With V trimmed by 0 bases and J by 14 bases, 9 bases remained unmatched. The CDR3 has 15 amino acids. From germline, CDR1 is SGHDT and CDR2 YYEEEE. CDR3 sequence reads: CASSLVASGRAREFF. In DNA, the CDR3 is TGTGCCAGCAGCTTGGTCGCTAGCGGGAGGGCCCGGGAGTTCTTC.

CDR3 in DNA: TGTGCCAGTAACTTCCTGAGAGCTAACTATGGCTACACCTTC. This gives the protein CASNFLRANYGYTF. This sequence joins TRBV19 and TRBJ1-2; D call uncertain. Per germline, CDR1 LNHDA and CDR2 SQIVND (reference sequence). V was shortened by 7 bases and J by 0 bases, with 12 bases between the two germline ends. This CDR3 region has 14 residues. Full variable domain (outside the CDR3, taken from reference TRBV19 and TRBJ1-2): DGGITQSPKYLFRKEGQNVTLSCEQNLNHDAMYWYRQDPGQGLRLIYYSQIVNDFQKGDIAEGYSVSREKKESFPLTVTSAQKNPTAFYLCASNFLRANYGYTFGSGTRLTVV.

As concerns this clone: Other DNA sequences from this sample encode an identical CDR3 as well. The V and J genes are TRBV18 and TRBJ2-7; unclear D gene. CDR3 length: 13 amino acids. The V and J ends lost 6 bases and 0 bases respectively, with 9 bases between them. Germline V CDR1 and CDR2: KGHSH, LQKENI. This chain's CDR3 is CASSPPGSYEQYF. CDR3 in DNA: TGTGCCAGCTCCCCCCCCGGCTCCTACGAGCAGTACTTC.

In its sample, this clone was seen once. V is TRBV9 and J is TRBJ1-1; 7 bases fit TRBD1. This CDR3 has 14 residues. Trimming removed 2 bases from V and 6 bases from J; junction bases left unmatched: 7. CDR1 SGDLS and CDR2 YYNGEE come from the germline V gene. In DNA form, the CDR3 reads TGTGCCAGCAGCGTTGACAGGGTAGGGTCTGAAGCTTTCTTT. As protein: CASSVDRVGSEAFF. The full variable domain, its missing parts supplied by reference TRBV9 and TRBJ1-1, is DSGVTQTPKHLITATGQRVTLRCSPRSGDLSVYWYQQSLDQGLQFLIQYYNGEERAKGNILERFSAQQFPDLHSELNLSSLELGDSALYFCASSVDRVGSEAFFGQGTRLTVV.

The chain is built from TRBV7-2 and TRBJ1-4, with D possibly matching TRBD1 (6 bases). The germline gives CDR1 SGHTA, CDR2 FQGNSA. The V gene lost 5 bases and the J gene lost 6 bases, with 13 bases spanning the gap. This CDR3 is built from 14 residues. As DNA, the CDR3 is TGTGCCAGCAGCCCTCAGGGACATTATGAAAAACTGTTTTTT. It specifies CASSPQGHYEKLFF.

This chain links TRBV7-6 with TRBJ1-1, with a tentative D call TRBD1 (5 bases). The CDR3 length is 14 residues. The germline CDR1 and CDR2 sequences are SGHVS and FNYEAQ. The ends were cut back, 7 bases at V and 5 bases at J, with 17 bases in the middle. DNA of the CDR3: TGTGCCAGCAAGACTATGGGGGGATCGACTGAAGCTTTCTTT. This encodes CASKTMGGSTEAFF.

This chain connects TRBV5-4 to TRBJ2-3; possibly TRBD1 for D (5 bases). V was pared by 0 bases and J by 2 bases, with 10 bases between. The CDR3 is made up of 15 amino acids. The germline V gene encodes CDR1 SGHNT and CDR2 YYREEE (reference sequence). The CDR3 DNA sequence: TGTGCCAGCAGCTTGGGGACACGGAACACAGATACGCAGTATTTT. It translates to CASSLGTRNTDTQYF.

The V call is TRBV18, the J call TRBJ2-1; possibly TRBD1 for D (5 bases). Trimming removed 3 bases at V and 0 bases at J, with 9 bases between. CDR1 and CDR2 (germline): KGHSH, LQKENI. The CDR3 runs to 15 residues. The CDR3 bases are TGTGCCAGCTCACCGGACAAGTACTCCTACAATGAGCAGTTCTTC. This codes for CASSPDKYSYNEQFF.

This chain uses TRBV30 with TRBJ2-7; weak D call: TRBD2 (5 bases). The germline V and J ends were trimmed by 2 bases and 2 bases, with 19 bases remaining between them. This CDR3 spans 16 amino acids. The germline gives CDR1 GTSNPN, CDR2 SVGIG (reference sequence). DNA for the CDR3: TGTGCCTGGAGTCCCCTCCCGGACTTTTCTACCTACGAGCAGTACTTC. This translates into CAWSPLPDFSTYEQYF.

The gene calls are TRBV29-1 and TRBJ2-1; a possible D gene is TRBD1 (6 bases). The CDR3 covers 16 residues. V was shortened by 2 bases and J by 0 bases, with 14 bases between the two germline ends. Germline V CDR1 and CDR2: SQVTM, ANQGSEA. The CDR3 protein is CSVEPGQGDSYNEQFF. CDR3 DNA sequence: TGCAGCGTTGAACCGGGACAAGGGGACTCCTACAATGAGCAGTTCTTC.

CDR3 residues: CASSPPQRGTQYF. CDR3 coding DNA: TGTGCCAGCTCACCACCCCAGCGAGGGACCCAGTACTTC. This chain links TRBV18 with TRBJ2-5; the D is unclear. The CDR3 contains 13 residues. Germline lookup yields CDR1 KGHSH and CDR2 LQKENI. V lost 0 bases to trimming and J lost 7 bases, with 9 bases between them.

This chain joins TRBV7-6 and TRBJ1-2; the D is unclear. Trimming cost V 0 bases and J 6 bases, with 8 bases left between them. The length of the CDR3 is 13 residues. In germline, CDR1 is SGHVS, CDR2 FNYEAQ. The CDR3 sequence: CASSLAPQDGYTF. The CDR3 nucleotides are TGTGCCAGCAGCTTAGCGCCCCAGGATGGCTACACCTTC. The complete variable domain, with remaining parts taken from reference TRBV7-6 and TRBJ1-2, reads GAGVSQSPRYKVTKRGQDVALRCDPISGHVSLYWYRQALGQGPEFLTYFNYEAQQDKSGLPNDRFSAERPEGSISTLTIQRTEQRDSAMYRCASSLAPQDGYTFGSGTRLTVV.

The chain employs TRBV27 and TRBJ2-7, with TRBD1 matching over 10 bases. Germline V CDR1 and CDR2: MNHEY, SMNVEV (reference sequence). The J segment lost 4 bases and the V segment lost 6 bases, leaving 9 bases of the junction unmatched. CDR3 length equals 15 residues. Here the CDR3 DNA reads TGTGCCAGCAGCCTGCCGGGACAGGGGAAGTACGAGCAGTACTTC. This codes for CASSLPGQGKYEQYF.

This chain joins TRBV7-2 and TRBJ2-2; TRBD2 aligns across 9 bases. V gave up 6 bases and J gave up 3 bases; unmatched junction bases: 8. Germline V gene data show CDR1 as SGHTA and CDR2 as FQGNSA. The CDR3 sequence is 16 residues long. The CDR3 sequence: CASSTIAGAYTGELFF. In nucleotides, the CDR3 is TGTGCCAGCAGTACCATAGCGGGAGCCTACACCGGGGAGCTGTTTTTT.

The chain uses TRBV11-3 and TRBJ2-1; unclear D gene. The V end lost 8 bases, the J end lost 6 bases, and 14 bases lay between the germline ends. Germline V gene lookup returns CDR1 SGHNT and CDR2 YENEEA. The CDR3 totals 13 residues. In DNA, the CDR3 is TGTGCCAGCGGGGAAGGTTTGGGCAATGAGCAGTTCTTC. Protein: CASGEGLGNEQFF.

This rearrangement joins TRBV6-5 to TRBJ2-1; unclear D gene. Germline V gene lookup returns CDR1 MNHEY and CDR2 SVGAGI. The CDR3 has 13 amino acids. Trimming pared 8 bases from V and 4 bases from J, leaving 12 bases between. The CDR3 loop reads CASATVSYNEQFF. In DNA form, the CDR3 reads TGTGCCAGCGCTACGGTTTCGTACAATGAGCAGTTCTTC.

The J gene is TRBJ2-7, the V gene TRBV19, with TRBD2 identical over 8 bases. V shed 4 bases and J 0 bases; nucleotides not matched to a gene: 2. Looked up from germline, CDR1 is LNHDA and CDR2 is SQIVND (reference sequence). The CDR3 is 14 amino acids. CDR3 loop: CASSRAGGSYEQYF. The CDR3 DNA follows: TGTGCCAGTAGTAGGGCGGGAGGCTCCTACGAGCAGTACTTC.

V usage is TRBV9 and J usage is TRBJ2-3; 8 positions agree with TRBD2. Germline loops: CDR1 SGDLS, CDR2 YYNGEE. This CDR3 contains 16 residues. V trimming: 0 bases; J trimming: 1 base; junction bases outside the gene matches: 4. The CDR3 region is CASSVVSGGRTDTQYF. The CDR3, as DNA: TGTGCCAGCAGCGTAGTGTCGGGAGGGCGCACAGATACGCAGTATTTT.